This T cell receptor (beta chain) was recorded in a study of T cell changes during pregnancy in multiple sclerosis. V lost 3 bases to trimming and J lost 0 bases, with 18 bases between them. This CDR3 spans 19 amino acids. Germline V gene sequence: CDR1 LNHDA, CDR2 SQIVND (reference sequence). Sequencing was performed with immunoSEQ multiplex PCR; in TCRdb, only in-frame clones are kept and a portion is missing. The table records around 72,000 clones, over 80% of them present only once. This specimen was CD4+ T cells from peripheral blood mononuclear cells, taken before pregnancy. This clonotype was sampled from a female donor with multiple sclerosis, enrolled in a pregnancy study. The J gene is TRBJ1-6, the V gene TRBV19, with TRBD1 as a possible D gene (5 bases). This CDR3 reads CASSISQATSSSYNSPLHF. The CDR3 DNA sequence: TGTGCCAGTAGTATTTCACAGGCGACGTCCAGCTCCTATAATTCACCCCTCCACTTT.